These 16 T cell receptor beta chains were sequenced from one sample in a study of cytomegalovirus exposure and HLA in healthy donors. The table came from immunoSEQ multiplex PCR; TCRdb's copy has only in-frame clones and leaves some out. The repertoire holds hundreds of thousands of clones, with more than 80% as singletons. Sequenced material: PBMCs. These receptors were obtained from a woman aged 18-30 years in good health and CMV-seronegative.

The chain couples TRBV6-1 to TRBJ2-3, with TRBD2 matching 8 bases. CDR1 and CDR2 from the germline V gene are MNHNS and SASEGT. J lost 5 bases, V lost 10 bases, and 8 bases had no gene match. The CDR3 is 13 residues long. CDR3 sequence: CATGLEWKDTQYF. The CDR3 region has the DNA TGTGCCACGGGACTAGAGTGGAAAGATACGCAGTATTTT.

This clone was recorded a few times. The chain joins TRBV18 to TRBJ2-7; a possible D gene is TRBD1 (5 bases). The V end lost 3 bases, the J end lost 0 bases, and 12 bases lay between the germline ends. Germline V gene sequence: CDR1 KGHSH, CDR2 LQKENI. The CDR3 sequence is 15 residues long. The CDR3 is CASSPRQSSSYEQYF. In nucleotides, the CDR3 is TGTGCCAGCTCACCGAGACAGTCTAGCTCCTACGAGCAGTACTTC.

The CDR3 DNA reads as TGTGCCAGCAGCTTAGGGCGGAACTACGAGCAGTACTTC. Translation gives CASSLGRNYEQYF. The V and J genes are TRBV7-2 and TRBJ2-7; D uncertain. Germline values: CDR1 SGHTA, CDR2 FQGNSA. V was shortened by 1 base and J by 3 bases, with 7 bases between the two germline ends. This CDR3 comprises 13 residues.

This clone was seen just once. The rearrangement links TRBV4-1 to TRBJ1-2; D may be TRBD1 (6 bases). Germline V CDR1 and CDR2: MGHRA, YSYEKL. The CDR3 consists of 16 residues. V was shortened by 1 base and J by 6 bases, with 18 bases between the two germline ends. In nucleotides, the CDR3 is TGCGCCAGCAGCCAAGGGGGGCGCGGAAAGGGAAATGGCTACACCTTC. This encodes CASSQGGRGKGNGYTF.

The gene calls are TRBV19 and TRBJ1-1, with no clear D. The germline V gene encodes CDR1 LNHDA and CDR2 SQIVND (reference sequence). The CDR3 contains 16 residues. The V end lost 0 bases, the J end lost 5 bases, and 16 bases lay between the germline ends. Here the CDR3 reads CASSIEKRGPRTEAFF. The DNA of the CDR3 is TGTGCCAGTAGTATAGAGAAACGAGGGCCGAGGACTGAAGCTTTCTTT.

The V and J genes are TRBV4-1 and TRBJ2-3, with 15 positions matching TRBD2. Germline loops: CDR1 MGHRA, CDR2 YSYEKL. The CDR3 sequence is 18 residues long. Unmatched junction bases numbered 11, after V lost 4 bases and J lost 6 bases. Written as DNA, the CDR3 is TGCGCCAGCAGCCCTTTCCGGACTAGCGGGAGGGCAAGGGATACGCAGTATTTT. Amino acids: CASSPFRTSGRARDTQYF.

This chain joins TRBV5-4 and TRBJ2-7, with 8 bases aligning to TRBD2. V lost 0 bases, J lost 3 bases, and 5 bases stayed unmatched. The germline CDR1 and CDR2 sequences are SGHNT and YYREEE (reference sequence). The CDR3 spans 15 residues. The CDR3 DNA reads TGTGCCAGCAGCTTGGGGAGCGGGAGAAGCTACGAGCAGTACTTC. Residues: CASSLGSGRSYEQYF.

The rearrangement uses TRBV6-5 and TRBJ2-5; no firm D call. The CDR3 runs 12 residues. Trimming shortened V by 7 bases and J by 4 bases, and 10 bases separated the two germline ends. Germline V gene sequence: CDR1 MNHEY, CDR2 SVGAGI. The CDR3 region is CASNKPGETQYF. The DNA for the CDR3 is TGTGCCAGCAATAAGCCCGGAGAGACCCAGTACTTC.

The V and J genes are TRBV28 and TRBJ1-5, with 9 bases aligning to TRBD1. CDR3 length: 18 amino acids. Germline lookup yields CDR1 MDHEN and CDR2 SYDVKM. V was clipped by 2 bases and J by 2 bases; unmatched bases: 10. In nucleotides, the CDR3 is TGTGCCAGCAGTTTAACCGGGACAGGGATAAAGGGCAATCAGCCCCAGCATTTT. This translates into CASSLTGTGIKGNQPQHF.

J is TRBJ2-5 and V is TRBV7-7, with TRBD1 as a possible D gene (5 bases). V shed 8 bases and J shed 5 bases, with 18 bases lying between them. The CDR3 has 14 amino acids. The V gene's germline CDR1 is SSHAT and CDR2 FNYEAQ (reference sequence). CDR3 bases: TGTGCCAGCGCGTACCCAGGGAATTTGGAGACCCAGTACTTC. This encodes CASAYPGNLETQYF.

This chain connects TRBV28 to TRBJ2-1, with 13 bases identical to TRBD2. The CDR3 extends over 16 amino acids. Trimming took 2 bases from V and 7 from J; bases not matched to a gene: 5. Germline lookup yields CDR1 MDHEN and CDR2 SYDVKM. The CDR3 spells CASSLTGLAGENEQFF. Written as DNA, the CDR3 is TGTGCCAGCAGTTTAACAGGACTAGCGGGAGAAAATGAGCAGTTCTTC.

The V gene is TRBV28, the J gene TRBJ1-1, with 7 bases matching TRBD1. The CDR3 runs to 14 residues. Germline V gene sequence: CDR1 MDHEN, CDR2 SYDVKM. V shed 2 bases, J shed 4 bases, and the junction held 4 bases outside the gene matches. CDR3 protein: CASSLLQGTTEAFF. In DNA, the CDR3 is TGTGCCAGCAGTTTACTACAGGGGACCACTGAAGCTTTCTTT. The complete variable domain, with remaining parts taken from reference TRBV28 and TRBJ1-1, reads DVKVTQSSRYLVKRTGEKVFLECVQDMDHENMFWYRQDPGLGLRLIYFSYDVKMKEKGDIPEGYSVSREKKERFSLILESASTNQTSMYLCASSLLQGTTEAFFGQGTRLTVV.

This clone was observed a single time. The chain recombines TRBV4-1 with TRBJ2-3; TRBD1 is a possible D gene (5 bases). Germline CDR1 is MGHRA and CDR2 is YSYEKL. This CDR3 contains 14 residues. The V and J ends lost 2 bases and 3 bases respectively, with 9 bases between them. Written as DNA, the CDR3 is TGCGCCAGCAGCCAACAGGGTGGTACAGATACGCAGTATTTT. It translates to CASSQQGGTDTQYF.

The chain couples TRBV30 to TRBJ2-5; a weak D match, TRBD1 (6 bases). TRBJ2-7 explains the end of the DNA better; the J call may be wrong. This CDR3 is 12 amino acids long. Germline loops: CDR1 GTSNPN, CDR2 SVGIG (reference sequence). Here the CDR3 DNA reads TGTGCCTGGCGGGACAACTCCTACGAGCAGTACTTC. It encodes CAWRDNSYEQYF.

The V and J genes are TRBV4-1 and TRBJ2-3; 7 bases are shared with TRBD1. Germline loops: CDR1 MGHRA, CDR2 YSYEKL. J was trimmed by 4 bases and V by 1 base; bases with no gene match: 8. This CDR3 spans 16 amino acids. The chain's CDR3 is CASSQVPQGVADTQYF. CDR3 nucleotides: TGCGCCAGCAGCCAAGTTCCCCAGGGGGTGGCAGATACGCAGTATTTT.

The chain links TRBV30 to TRBJ1-1; D is perhaps TRBD1 (6 bases). The length of the CDR3 is 12 residues. The V and J ends lost 6 bases and 7 bases respectively, with 15 bases between them. From germline, CDR1 is GTSNPN and CDR2 SVGIG (reference sequence). For the CDR3, the DNA is TGTGCCTGCCAAAGGGGGGGGAATGAAGCTTTCTTT. Protein sequence: CACQRGGNEAFF.